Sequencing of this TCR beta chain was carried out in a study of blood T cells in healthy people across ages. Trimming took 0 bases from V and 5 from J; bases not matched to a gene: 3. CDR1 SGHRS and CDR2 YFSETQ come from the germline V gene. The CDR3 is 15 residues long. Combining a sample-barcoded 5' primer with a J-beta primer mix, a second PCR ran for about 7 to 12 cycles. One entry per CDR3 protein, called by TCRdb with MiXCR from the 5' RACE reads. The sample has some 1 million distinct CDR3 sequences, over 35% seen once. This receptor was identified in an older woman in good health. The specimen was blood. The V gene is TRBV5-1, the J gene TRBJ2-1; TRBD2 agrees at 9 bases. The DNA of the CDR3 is TGCGCCAGCAGCTTGGCTAGCGGGGTTAACAATGAGCAGTTCTTC. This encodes CASSLASGVNNEQFF.